Sequencing of this T cell receptor beta chain was carried out in a study of T cell responses to AZD1222 COVID-19 vaccine. Findings of the study overall: Clonal diversity was possibly underestimated, and the donors were mostly white British, with more females. The study found Spike-specific TCR breadth and depth rose after two AZD1222 doses.

Produced via immunoSEQ multiplex PCR; TCRdb's table is partial and in-frame only. The data contain about 150,000 clones, 85% to 95% of them singletons. A word on this clone: Its target is not known.

Germline CDR1 reads SEHNR; CDR2 reads FQNEAQ (reference sequence). The CDR3 has 14 residues. V lost 5 bases and J lost 0, with 8 bases in between. This sequence joins TRBV7-9 and TRBJ1-5, with D possibly being TRBD1 (5 bases). The receptor's source is an adult who received the AZD1222 COVID-19 vaccine. Specimen: peripheral blood, collected 28 days after the second AZD1222 dose. CDR3 DNA sequence: TGTGCCAGCAGCCGAGACAGTAGCAATCAGCCCCAGCATTTT. Translated, it gives CASSRDSSNQPQHF.